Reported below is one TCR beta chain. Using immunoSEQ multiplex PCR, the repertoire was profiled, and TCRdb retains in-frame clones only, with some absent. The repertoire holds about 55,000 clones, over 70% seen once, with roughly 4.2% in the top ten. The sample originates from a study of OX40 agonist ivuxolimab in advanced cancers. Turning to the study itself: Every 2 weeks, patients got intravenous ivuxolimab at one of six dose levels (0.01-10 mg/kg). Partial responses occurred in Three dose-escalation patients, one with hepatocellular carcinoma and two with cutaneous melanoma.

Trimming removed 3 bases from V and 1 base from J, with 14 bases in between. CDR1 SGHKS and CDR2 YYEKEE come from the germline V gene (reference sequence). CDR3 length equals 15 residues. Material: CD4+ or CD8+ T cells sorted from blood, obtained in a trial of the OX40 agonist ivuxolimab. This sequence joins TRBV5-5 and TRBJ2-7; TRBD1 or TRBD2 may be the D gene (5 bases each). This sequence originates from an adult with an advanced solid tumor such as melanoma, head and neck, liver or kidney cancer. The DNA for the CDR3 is TGTGCCAGCAGCTACCGGGACGGACGATCCTACGAGCAGTACTTC. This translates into CASSYRDGRSYEQYF.